This T cell receptor (beta chain) originates from a study of shared clonotypes between healthy human individuals. Whole-study results and caveats: What limited the represented genetic and exposure-history diversity was the small number of donors.

Per the authors' pipeline: From ImmunoSEQ came sequences covering only the junction and carrying no quality scores, so filtering differed. TCRdb keeps only in-frame clones here, not all; method: immunoSEQ multiplex PCR. The V and J calls and clone size were taken over from that table, and D and trimming were inferred from the DNA. The table has roughly 570,000 clones, 95% to 98% seen once. Naivety among CD8 cells was defined by CD45RO negativity and positive CCR7 selection, thereby excluding terminally differentiated effector memory CD45RA+ cells. With regard to this clone: Its antigen is undetermined.

The germline CDR1 and CDR2 sequences are MDHEN and SYDVKM. Unmatched junction bases numbered 12, after V lost 6 bases and J lost 13 bases. The CDR3 loop spans 14 amino acids. The specimen was naive CD8+ T cells sorted from blood. The rearrangement links TRBV28 to TRBJ2-1; TRBD2 matches at 10 bases. The receptor's source is a man younger than 45 in good health. The CDR3 here is CASSFELAGMGQFF. CDR3 DNA sequence: TGTGCCAGCAGCTTCGAACTAGCGGGGATGGGCCAGTTCTTC.